These 12 T cell receptor beta chains originate from one sample sequenced in a study of blood T cell repertoires in COVID-19. Using immunoSEQ multiplex PCR, the repertoire was profiled, and TCRdb retains in-frame clones only, with some absent. The data show around 200,000 clones, with 85% to 90% seen just once and 5% to 8% held by the top ten. The sequenced sample was PBMCs or T cells enriched from blood (not recorded which). These receptors came from a man aged 35 to 55 who had recovered from COVID-19.

The rearrangement joins TRBV6-5 to TRBJ1-4; unclear D gene. The ends were cut back, 4 bases at V and 4 bases at J, with 13 bases in the middle. This CDR3 region has 15 residues. Germline CDR1 reads MNHEY; CDR2 reads SVGAGI. The CDR3 sequence is CASSSQANNNEKLFF. CDR3 nucleotide sequence: TGTGCCAGCAGTTCCCAGGCAAACAATAATGAAAAACTGTTTTTT.

The V gene is TRBV28, the J gene TRBJ1-5; TRBD1 might be the D (6 bases). V lost 0 bases and J 2 bases, leaving 14 bases between the germline ends. Germline V gene sequence: CDR1 MDHEN, CDR2 SYDVKM. The CDR3 is made up of 17 amino acids. CDR3 coding DNA: TGTGCCAGCAGTTTATGGGCAGGCAGGGGTGGCAATCAGCCCCAGCATTTT. It specifies CASSLWAGRGGNQPQHF.

The V gene is TRBV10-3, the J gene TRBJ2-3; 9 nucleotides align to TRBD2. The J segment lost 4 bases and the V segment lost 1 base, leaving 9 bases of the junction unmatched. There are 17 residues in the CDR3. Germline lookup yields CDR1 ENHRY and CDR2 SYGVKD. Written as DNA, the CDR3 is TGTGCCATCAGTGAGTTTTTCCCTAGCGGGGAACCAGATACGCAGTATTTT. Translation gives CAISEFFPSGEPDTQYF.

This chain links TRBV27 with TRBJ2-5; D ambiguous. The germline gives CDR1 MNHEY, CDR2 SMNVEV (reference sequence). V shed 1 base and J shed 4 bases, with 7 bases lying between them. The CDR3 covers 13 residues. The CDR3 nucleotides are TGTGCCAGCAGTTTATTCTCGGGAGAGACCCAGTACTTC. It specifies CASSLFSGETQYF.

This clone has at least ten counts. The chain has TRBV10-3 and TRBJ2-2; tentative D call: TRBD1 (5 bases). This CDR3 contains 14 residues. Trimming removed 7 bases at V and 1 base at J, with 10 bases between. Germline-derived CDR1 and CDR2 are ENHRY and SYGVKD. The CDR3 is CAITNRLNTGELFF. The CDR3 coding sequence is TGTGCCATCACGAACAGGCTGAACACCGGGGAGCTGTTTTTT.

The V gene is TRBV6-4, the J gene TRBJ2-1; 7 bases are shared with TRBD1. The CDR3 totals 16 residues. Germline V CDR1 and CDR2: MRHNA, SNTAGT. Unmatched junction bases numbered 11, after V lost 4 bases and J lost 5 bases. The CDR3 DNA is TGTGCCAGCAGTGCTAACAGGGGACCCTTAAACAATGAGCAGTTCTTC. This sequence encodes CASSANRGPLNNEQFF.

The V call is TRBV6-5, the J call TRBJ1-2; 8 bases fit TRBD1. CDR1 is MNHEY, CDR2 SVGAGI, per germline. J gave up 7 bases and V 4 bases, and 14 bases lay outside the gene matches. CDR3 size: 16 residues. For the CDR3, the DNA is TGTGCCAGCAGTTCAACCCGTCGACAGGGGAGCCCTGGCTACACCTTC. As protein: CASSSTRRQGSPGYTF.

The rearrangement uses TRBV9 and TRBJ2-1; 13 bases align to TRBD2. Per germline, CDR1 SGDLS and CDR2 YYNGEE. This CDR3 has 14 amino acids. Trimming cost V 4 bases and J 10 bases; bases outside gene matches: 5. This CDR3 is CASSKRTSGSEQFF. CDR3 in DNA: TGTGCCAGCAGCAAACGGACTAGCGGGAGCGAGCAGTTCTTC.

This clone was observed many times. Here the CDR3 DNA reads TGCGCCAGCAGCTTGGACGGAGGTGGTGGAGCTTTCTTT. Translation: CASSLDGGGGAFF. The V call is TRBV5-1, the J call TRBJ1-1; unclear D gene. The CDR3 sequence is 13 residues long. V lost 0 bases and J 10 bases, leaving 13 bases between the germline ends. Germline-derived CDR1 and CDR2 are SGHRS and YFSETQ.

The chain has TRBV28 and TRBJ1-1; D is ambiguous. Germline V gene data show CDR1 as MDHEN and CDR2 as SYDVKM. The germline V and J ends were trimmed by 6 bases and 4 bases, with 15 bases remaining between them. This CDR3 is built from 14 residues. The CDR3 protein is CASRPWGGGTEAFF. The CDR3 DNA is TGTGCCAGCAGGCCCTGGGGAGGAGGCACTGAAGCTTTCTTT.

Written as DNA, the CDR3 is TGTGCCAGCAGCTCGACAGGGGTAAAGACCGGGGAGCTGTTTTTT. Protein product: CASSSTGVKTGELFF. The chain has TRBV11-3 and TRBJ2-2; 8 bases map to TRBD1. The J segment lost 5 bases and the V segment lost 4 bases, leaving 6 bases of the junction unmatched. This CDR3 spans 15 amino acids. Germline V lookup: CDR1 SGHNT, CDR2 YENEEA.

The chain has TRBV11-2 and TRBJ2-3, with a possible D match to TRBD2 (6 bases). V was pared by 1 base and J by 1 base, with 9 bases between. This CDR3 is built from 15 residues. Germline V gene lookup returns CDR1 SGHAT and CDR2 FQNNGV. The CDR3 region is CASSLGLGRTDTQYF. The CDR3 nucleotides are TGTGCCAGCAGCTTAGGACTAGGGCGCACAGATACGCAGTATTTT.